The 17 T cell receptor beta chains reported below all come from one sample, sequenced in a study of blood T cells in healthy people across ages. A second PCR, run for about 7 to 11 cycles, used a sample-barcoded 5' primer plus a J-beta primer mix. TCRdb passed the 5' RACE reads through MiXCR, listing each CDR3 protein once. The sample includes over 750,000 distinct CDR3 sequences, about 25% of them seen just once. Separately, the same data were catalogued under a study of T cells of mothers and their children.

Input material: blood. The receptors originated from a boy aged 5-17 years in good health.

The chain joins TRBV5-1 to TRBJ2-5; the match to TRBD2 covers 13 bases. The CDR3 has 16 amino acids. J gave up 1 base and V 4 bases, and 4 bases lay outside the gene matches. In germline, CDR1 is SGHRS, CDR2 YFSETQ. The DNA for the CDR3 is TGCGCCAGCAGCAACGGACTAGCGGGAGCCCAAGAGACCCAGTACTTC. This gives the protein CASSNGLAGAQETQYF.

This chain joins TRBV10-3 and TRBJ2-5, with TRBD1 identical over 8 bases. J lost 5 bases, V lost 0 bases, and 2 bases had no gene match. Germline V gene sequence: CDR1 ENHRY, CDR2 SYGVKD. CDR3 length: 14 residues. CDR3: CAISESRDRETQYF. In nucleotides, the CDR3 is TGTGCCATCAGTGAGTCGAGGGACAGGGAGACCCAGTACTTC.

The count of this clonotype is one. The chain joins TRBV7-9 to TRBJ2-2; D is ambiguous. CDR3 size: 14 residues. Trimming stripped 3 bases from V and 7 bases from J, with 12 bases between. Germline V gives CDR1 SEHNR, CDR2 FQNEAQ (reference sequence). The CDR3 sequence is CASSFALSDGELFF. DNA for the CDR3: TGTGCCAGCAGCTTCGCTCTTAGTGACGGGGAGCTGTTTTTT.

The V and J genes are TRBV7-7 and TRBJ2-3; weak D call: TRBD2 (6 bases). The CDR3 runs 16 residues. The germline gives CDR1 SSHAT, CDR2 FNYEAQ (reference sequence). CDR3 sequence (DNA): TGTGCTAACAGCCCCGCTGGGAGGATTCCGAAAGATACGCAGTATTTT. Amino acid sequence: CANSPAGRIPKDTQYF.

The chain recombines TRBV4-1 with TRBJ2-5; no clear D. The germline gives CDR1 MGHRA, CDR2 YSYEKL. V shed 0 bases and J shed 7 bases, with 9 bases lying between them. The CDR3 is 13 residues long. Here the CDR3 reads CASSQEGWGTQYF. CDR3 coding DNA: TGCGCCAGCAGCCAAGAGGGCTGGGGGACCCAGTACTTC.

This clonotype was recorded at least ten times. The genes are TRBV20-1 and TRBJ2-7; TRBD1 might be the D (6 bases). Per germline, CDR1 DFQATT and CDR2 SNEGSKA (reference sequence). The CDR3 is 14 amino acids. V lost 4 bases and J 3 bases, leaving 16 bases between the germline ends. This CDR3 is CSAINPQGIYEQYF. In DNA, the CDR3 is TGCAGTGCTATAAATCCACAGGGAATCTACGAGCAGTACTTC.

This chain's CDR3 is CASSRTSGGANEQFF. CDR3 nucleotides: TGTGCCAGCAGCCGCACTAGCGGGGGGGCCAATGAGCAGTTCTTC. The gene calls are TRBV11-2 and TRBJ2-1, with TRBD2 identical over 13 bases. The CDR3 loop spans 15 amino acids. V was pared by 5 bases and J by 6 bases, with 4 bases of the junction left unmatched. Germline CDR1 reads SGHAT; CDR2 reads FQNNGV.

The chain couples TRBV7-2 to TRBJ1-6, with unresolved D. The CDR3 has 16 amino acids. Germline V gene lookup returns CDR1 SGHTA and CDR2 FQGNSA. Trimming stripped 2 bases from V and 2 bases from J, with 10 bases between. Here the CDR3 DNA reads TGTGCCAGCAGCTTACGCAGCGAAACCTATAATTCACCCCTCCACTTT. Its translation: CASSLRSETYNSPLHF.

V and J are TRBV4-1 and TRBJ2-1; D remains unclear. Looked up from germline, CDR1 is MGHRA and CDR2 is YSYEKL. The CDR3 is 16 residues long. V lost 2 bases and J 8 bases, leaving 19 bases between the germline ends. Here the CDR3 DNA reads TGCGCCAGCAGCCAACTGGTCCTAGACGGTTTGGATGAGCAGTTCTTC. Its translation is CASSQLVLDGLDEQFF.

This chain links TRBV29-1 with TRBJ1-2; 7 bases are a match to TRBD1. The germline V gene has CDR1 SQVTM and CDR2 ANQGSEA. J was trimmed by 4 bases and V by 3 bases; bases with no gene match: 5. This CDR3 has 13 residues. This chain's CDR3 is CSVDSDRVYGYTF. DNA for the CDR3: TGCAGCGTTGACTCAGACAGGGTCTATGGCTACACCTTC.

With respect to this clonotype: One end of the junction fails to match germline, which may point to a read error. V and J are TRBV28 and TRBJ1-2, with 10 bases identical to TRBD1. CDR1 MDHEN and CDR2 SYDVKM come from the germline V gene. The CDR3 has 15 residues. The CDR3 DNA reads TGTGCCAGCGGTTCGGGACAGGGGAGTAGAAATGGTTACACCTTC. Translation: CASGSGQGSRNGYTF.

The rearrangement joins TRBV28 to TRBJ1-2; 9 bases align to TRBD1. The CDR3 contains 13 residues. Germline V CDR1 and CDR2: MDHEN, SYDVKM. V was clipped by 5 bases and J by 8 bases; unmatched bases: 6. This CDR3 reads CASSLRTGEGYTF. DNA of the CDR3: TGTGCCAGCAGTCTAAGGACAGGGGAAGGCTACACCTTC.

V and J are TRBV25-1 and TRBJ2-5; D is uncertain. The germline V and J ends were trimmed by 3 bases and 2 bases, with 13 bases remaining between them. Per germline, CDR1 MGHDK and CDR2 SYGVNS. The CDR3 has 15 amino acids. The CDR3 reads CASSDSGFLQETQYF. The CDR3 bases are TGTGCCAGCAGTGATTCCGGCTTCCTTCAAGAGACCCAGTACTTC.

This clonotype was observed a handful of times. The chain carries TRBV7-2 and TRBJ2-3, with TRBD2 matching 14 bases. Germline assignment: CDR1 SGHTA and CDR2 FQGNSA. J was trimmed by 5 bases and V by 5 bases; bases with no gene match: 15. This CDR3 has 19 residues. CDR3 nucleotide sequence: TGTGCCAGCAGCCCACCGGGACTAGCGGGGGCCCTGAAGAGAGATACGCAGTATTTT. Protein product: CASSPPGLAGALKRDTQYF.

This rearrangement joins TRBV2 to TRBJ2-4; D may be TRBD1 (6 bases). V was clipped by 6 bases and J by 1 base, with 13 bases between them. The CDR3 contains 15 residues. From germline, CDR1 is SNHLY and CDR2 FYNNEI. The CDR3, as DNA: TGTGCCAGCAGGGAAACAGGGTCGGCCAAAAACATTCAGTACTTC. Translation gives CASRETGSAKNIQYF.

A few counts support this clonotype. V usage is TRBV29-1 and J usage is TRBJ2-5; a weak D match, TRBD1 (6 bases). Per the germline V gene, CDR1 is SQVTM and CDR2 is ANQGSEA. V shed 6 bases and J shed 3 bases, with 14 bases lying between them. The CDR3 is made up of 13 amino acids. The CDR3 loop reads CSVNPGQKETQYF. CDR3 nucleotides: TGCAGCGTCAACCCTGGACAGAAAGAGACCCAGTACTTC. The complete variable domain, with remaining parts taken from reference TRBV29-1 and TRBJ2-5, reads SAVISQKPSRDICQRGTSLTIQCQVDSQVTMMFWYRQQPGQSLTLIATANQGSEATYESGFVIDKFPISRPNLTFSTLTVSNMSPEDSSIYLCSVNPGQKETQYFGPGTRLLVL.

V gene TRBV6-5 combines with J gene TRBJ1-1; TRBD1 is a possible D gene (5 bases). V was cut by 6 bases and J by 0 bases, with 14 bases left in between. The CDR3 has 15 residues. CDR1 and CDR2 (germline): MNHEY, SVGAGI. CDR3 loop: CASRPPQGLNTEAFF. The CDR3 region has the DNA TGTGCCAGCAGGCCCCCGCAGGGTTTGAACACTGAAGCTTTCTTT.